One and the same sample provided the 5 T cell receptor beta chains below, sequenced in a study of blood T cells in healthy people across ages. Combining a sample-barcoded 5' primer with a J-beta primer mix, a second PCR ran for roughly 7 to 12 cycles. One entry per CDR3 protein, called by TCRdb with MiXCR from the 5' RACE reads. Found here are about 1.5 million distinct CDR3 sequences, under 55% of them singletons; the top ten hold approximately 4%. Source material: blood. The receptors were gathered from a woman aged 18-29 years in good health.

This clonotype was counted between two and nine times. The chain employs TRBV29-1 and TRBJ2-7, with D maybe TRBD1 (7 bases). The CDR3 covers 13 residues. Germline V gene data show CDR1 as SQVTM and CDR2 as ANQGSEA. V dropped 3 bases and J dropped 3 bases, with 12 bases sitting between them. The CDR3 DNA reads TGCAGCGTTGAGGGCAGGGGGGTCTACGAGCAGTACTTC. Translating it yields CSVEGRGVYEQYF.

This clonotype was observed a handful of times. With a much larger clone just one base away, this may be a read error. The rearrangement joins TRBV6-1 to TRBJ2-6; D unclear. The CDR3 is 13 amino acids. V lost 8 bases to trimming and J lost 0 bases, with 5 bases between them. CDR1 MNHNS and CDR2 SASEGT come from the germline V gene. CDR3 protein: CASGLSGANVLTF. Here the CDR3 DNA reads TGTGCCAGCGGCCTCTCTGGGGCCAACGTCCTGACTTTC.

The CDR3 nucleotides are TGCAGCGTTGAAAGTGGTTCAGATACGCAGTATTTT. Translating it yields CSVESGSDTQYF. The chain employs TRBV29-1 and TRBJ2-3; D remains unclear. The length of the CDR3 is 12 residues. The V and J ends lost 2 bases and 4 bases respectively, with 7 bases between them. The germline V gene encodes CDR1 SQVTM and CDR2 ANQGSEA.

V is TRBV18 and J is TRBJ2-5; TRBD1 agrees at 11 bases. The J call may be mistaken, given a closer DNA end match to TRBJ2-7. This CDR3 comprises 15 residues. CDR1 is KGHSH and CDR2 is LQKENI in the germline V gene. DNA for the CDR3: TGTGCCAGCTCATATCAGGGACAGGGGGGCAACGAGCAGTACTTC. This encodes CASSYQGQGGNEQYF.

The chain carries TRBV20-1 and TRBJ1-5; no clear D. Germline lookup yields CDR1 DFQATT and CDR2 SNEGSKA (reference sequence). The germline V and J ends were trimmed by 0 bases and 7 bases, with 16 bases remaining between them. The CDR3 consists of 15 residues. CDR3 protein: CSARDQTGSWQPQHF. The DNA of the CDR3 is TGCAGTGCTAGAGATCAGACCGGATCATGGCAGCCCCAGCATTTT.